Following are 29 T cell receptor beta chains from one sample sequenced in a study of technical replicates of blood from a handful of donors. The protocol was immunoSEQ multiplex PCR, while the TCRdb copy is restricted to in-frame clones and leaves out a portion. The data contain 65,000 to 80,000 clones, around 95% of them singletons. Specimen: T cells isolated from PBMCs. These receptor sequences come from a human donor in good health.

A few counts support this clone. This sequence joins TRBV2 and TRBJ2-5; perhaps TRBD2 as D (7 bases). Germline V gene data show CDR1 as SNHLY and CDR2 as FYNNEI. This CDR3 is built from 11 residues. The V end lost 10 bases, the J end lost 13 bases, and 19 bases lay between the germline ends. The CDR3 coding sequence is TGTGCCACCCTAAAGGGGGGACTATCGTACTTC. This encodes CATLKGGLSYF.

This chain links TRBV5-1 with TRBJ2-7; perhaps TRBD1 as D (6 bases). The CDR3 is made up of 13 amino acids. The V gene's germline CDR1 is SGHRS and CDR2 YFSETQ. Trimming shortened V by 3 bases and J by 5 bases, and 12 bases separated the two germline ends. The CDR3 DNA is TGCGCCAGCAGCTGGGCAGGGACACACGAGCAGTACTTC. This encodes CASSWAGTHEQYF.

The chain couples TRBV7-2 to TRBJ2-2; 9 bases line up with TRBD2. The V and J ends lost 5 bases and 4 bases, in that order; junction bases with no gene match: 8. The CDR3 consists of 16 residues. Germline CDR1 and CDR2: SGHTA and FQGNSA. The CDR3 spells CASSRKRGEATGELFF. DNA for the CDR3: TGTGCCAGCAGCCGCAAGCGGGGGGAGGCCACCGGGGAGCTGTTTTTT.

The V gene is TRBV18, the J gene TRBJ2-7; a weak D match, TRBD2 (6 bases). Germline CDR1 and CDR2: KGHSH and LQKENI. V gave up 1 base and J gave up 2 bases, with 6 bases separating them. The CDR3 is 13 residues long. Here the CDR3 DNA reads TGTGCCAGCTCACCACTAGCGGCCTACGAGCAGTACTTC. Protein: CASSPLAAYEQYF.

V and J are TRBV28 and TRBJ2-5; TRBD2 agrees at 9 bases. This CDR3 region has 16 residues. V shed 0 bases, J shed 2 bases, and the junction held 4 bases outside the gene matches. Germline lookup yields CDR1 MDHEN and CDR2 SYDVKM. CDR3 sequence (DNA): TGTGCCAGCAGTTTATGGTCTAGCGGGATACAAGAGACCCAGTACTTC. This codes for CASSLWSSGIQETQYF.

The chain is built from TRBV6-5 and TRBJ2-1; possible D gene TRBD2, 5 bases. CDR1 and CDR2 (germline): MNHEY, SVGAGI. Trimming left V 6 bases short and J 2 bases short, with 8 bases between. The CDR3 is made up of 13 amino acids. The CDR3 region has the DNA TGTGCCAGCAGATCTAGCCCCTACAATGAGCAGTTCTTC. The encoded protein is CASRSSPYNEQFF.

This clone was detected only a few times. The V and J genes are TRBV9 and TRBJ2-5; D is perhaps TRBD2 (5 bases). Germline CDR1 is SGDLS and CDR2 is YYNGEE. The V end was cut by 4 bases, the J end by 7 bases, with 14 bases between. The CDR3 is 13 amino acids. CDR3 region: CASSPIARGTQYF. In DNA form, the CDR3 reads TGTGCCAGCAGCCCCATAGCCCGGGGGACCCAGTACTTC.

The rearrangement uses TRBV4-1 and TRBJ2-2; TRBD1 matches at 9 bases. V trimming: 4 bases; J trimming: 4 bases; junction bases outside the gene matches: 4. From germline, CDR1 is MGHRA and CDR2 YSYEKL. The CDR3 has 15 amino acids. The CDR3 nucleotides are TGCGCCAGCAGCCGCCCGGGACAGGGCACCGGGGAGCTGTTTTTT. It codes for CASSRPGQGTGELFF.

The chain links TRBV19 to TRBJ2-5; TRBD2 matches at 7 bases. Germline V gene data show CDR1 as LNHDA and CDR2 as SQIVND (reference sequence). The CDR3 is made up of 13 amino acids. The ends lost 5 bases at V and 5 bases at J; junction bases unmatched: 5. The DNA of the CDR3 is TGTGCCAGTAGTTTTATCGGGGGGGAGACCCAGTACTTC. As protein: CASSFIGGETQYF. Using reference TRBV19 and TRBJ2-5 for the parts outside the CDR3, the full variable domain is DGGITQSPKYLFRKEGQNVTLSCEQNLNHDAMYWYRQDPGQGLRLIYYSQIVNDFQKGDIAEGYSVSREKKESFPLTVTSAQKNPTAFYLCASSFIGGETQYFGPGTRLLVL.

The chain is built from TRBV14 and TRBJ1-4, with TRBD1 as a possible D gene (6 bases). V lost 4 bases, J lost 6 bases, and 12 bases lay in between. Germline values: CDR1 SGHDN, CDR2 FVKESK. The CDR3 has 14 residues. CDR3 nucleotides: TGTGCCAGCAGCCTAAGGACAGCTCATGAAAAACTGTTTTTT. This encodes CASSLRTAHEKLFF.

The gene calls are TRBV7-2 and TRBJ1-2; D gene unclear. Germline CDR1 reads SGHTA; CDR2 reads FQGNSA. The CDR3 spans 13 residues. V dropped 2 bases and J dropped 6 bases, with 10 bases sitting between them. CDR3 in DNA: TGTGCCAGCAGCTTAACTTACTCCCATGGCTACACCTTC. This translates into CASSLTYSHGYTF.

The V call is TRBV7-9, the J call TRBJ1-1; weak D call: TRBD1 (6 bases). CDR1 and CDR2 from the germline V gene are SEHNR and FQNEAQ (reference sequence). This CDR3 comprises 12 residues. Trimming shortened V by 5 bases and J by 9 bases, and 13 bases separated the two germline ends. This chain's CDR3 is CASSKTGSQAFF. CDR3 bases: TGTGCCAGCAGCAAAACAGGGAGTCAAGCTTTCTTT.

The genes are TRBV5-6 and TRBJ1-4; weak D call: TRBD1 (5 bases). V was shortened by 5 bases and J by 1 base, with 9 bases between the two germline ends. Per germline, CDR1 SGHDT and CDR2 YYEEEE. CDR3 size: 14 residues. The CDR3 loop reads CASSPTVTNEKLFF. The DNA of the CDR3 is TGTGCCAGCAGTCCGACAGTAACTAATGAAAAACTGTTTTTT.

The rearrangement uses TRBV4-1 and TRBJ2-1, with unresolved D. The V gene's germline CDR1 is MGHRA and CDR2 YSYEKL. V lost 8 bases to trimming and J lost 2 bases, with 7 bases between them. This CDR3 spans 12 amino acids. In DNA form, the CDR3 reads TGCGCCAGCGCTGAGGCCTACAATGAGCAGTTCTTC. Amino acid sequence: CASAEAYNEQFF.

This sequence joins TRBV7-8 and TRBJ2-7, with D perhaps matching TRBD2 (5 bases). The CDR3 length is 11 residues. The germline V gene encodes CDR1 SGHVS and CDR2 FQNEAQ. The V end lost 4 bases, the J end lost 5 bases, and 6 bases lay between the germline ends. The DNA for the CDR3 is TGTGCCAGCAGCTCGAGGGACGAGCAGTACTTC. Protein product: CASSSRDEQYF.

J is TRBJ2-1 and V is TRBV2, with TRBD2 as a possible D gene (5 bases). CDR3 length equals 16 residues. Per the germline V gene, CDR1 is SNHLY and CDR2 is FYNNEI. V was trimmed by 3 bases and J by 8 bases, leaving 20 bases between them. CDR3 residues: CASSDSDYFLLDEQFF. The CDR3 DNA follows: TGTGCCAGCAGTGATAGTGACTACTTCCTTTTGGATGAGCAGTTCTTC.

The V gene is TRBV6-5, the J gene TRBJ1-2; 10 positions match TRBD1. With 5 bases clipped from V and 2 bases from J, the junction kept 5 bases outside the gene matches. The CDR3 extends over 15 amino acids. Germline V gene sequence: CDR1 MNHEY, CDR2 SVGAGI. The CDR3 region has the DNA TGTGCCAGCAGTGCAGGGACAGGGGAGAACTATGGCTACACCTTC. This codes for CASSAGTGENYGYTF.

The rearrangement uses TRBV19 and TRBJ1-1; 7 bases align to TRBD1. CDR1 is LNHDA and CDR2 is SQIVND in the germline V gene (reference sequence). This CDR3 contains 14 residues. J lost 8 bases, V lost 6 bases, and 12 bases had no gene match. The CDR3 loop is CASRSLEGAREAFF. The CDR3 region has the DNA TGTGCCAGTAGGTCCTTAGAGGGGGCAAGGGAAGCTTTCTTT.

The V and J genes are TRBV15 and TRBJ1-5; tentative D call: TRBD1 (5 bases). Germline V CDR1 and CDR2: LNHNV, YYDKDF (reference sequence). The CDR3 consists of 15 residues. V lost 1 base to trimming and J lost 0 bases, with 7 bases between them. This chain's CDR3 is CATSRAGVSNQPQHF. CDR3 nucleotide sequence: TGTGCCACCAGCAGAGCGGGGGTTAGCAATCAGCCCCAGCATTTT.

This chain links TRBV4-1 with TRBJ2-7; D is ambiguous. This CDR3 has 14 amino acids. Trimming pared 1 base from V and 2 bases from J, leaving 9 bases between. Per the germline V gene, CDR1 is MGHRA and CDR2 is YSYEKL. The CDR3 DNA is TGCGCCAGCAGCCAAGCTCTAGGAACCTACGAGCAGTACTTC. Its translation: CASSQALGTYEQYF.

This chain joins TRBV6-6 and TRBJ2-2; D is possibly TRBD2 (6 bases). This CDR3 region has 13 residues. Trimming took 5 bases from V and 5 from J, leaving 9 bases between them. In germline, CDR1 is MNHNY, CDR2 SVGAGI (reference sequence). The CDR3 bases are TGTGCCAGCAGTGGACTACAAACCGGGGAGCTGTTTTTT. Its translation is CASSGLQTGELFF.

This clone was recorded once. This chain uses TRBV2 with TRBJ2-7; TRBD1 matches 7 bases. The CDR3 consists of 17 residues. Germline CDR1 is SNHLY and CDR2 is FYNNEI. The ends lost 1 base at V and 2 bases at J; junction bases unmatched: 11. CDR3 region: CASSEGVGQGDTYEQYF. Here the CDR3 DNA reads TGTGCCAGCAGTGAAGGTGTGGGTCAGGGGGACACCTACGAGCAGTACTTC.

The chain combines TRBV18 with TRBJ2-2, with 9 bases identical to TRBD2. This CDR3 has 19 residues. V shed 3 bases and J 4 bases; nucleotides not matched to a gene: 15. Germline lookup yields CDR1 KGHSH and CDR2 LQKENI. Here the CDR3 reads CASSPREGRSGSTTGELFF. Written as DNA, the CDR3 is TGTGCCAGCTCACCGCGAGAAGGCCGTAGCGGGAGCACCACCGGGGAGCTGTTTTTT.

The V and J genes are TRBV4-2 and TRBJ2-7, with a weak D call TRBD1 (5 bases). Germline V gene data show CDR1 as LGHNA and CDR2 as YNFKEQ. Trimming shortened V by 6 bases and J by 2 bases, and 17 bases separated the two germline ends. This CDR3 is built from 15 residues. Here the CDR3 DNA reads TGTGCCAGCAGTCCAGGACAACAAACTACCTACGAGCAGTACTTC. Encoded protein: CASSPGQQTTYEQYF.

The chain employs TRBV6-5 and TRBJ1-2, with 12 bases matching TRBD1. Per germline, CDR1 MNHEY and CDR2 SVGAGI. Trimming took 0 bases from V and 7 from J; bases not matched to a gene: 3. The CDR3 extends over 15 amino acids. The CDR3 loop is CASSYSGQGAGGYTF. CDR3 DNA sequence: TGTGCCAGCAGTTACTCGGGACAGGGGGCAGGTGGCTACACCTTC.

This sequence joins TRBV10-2 and TRBJ1-2; 8 bases agree with TRBD1. V lost 5 bases and J lost 0; bases outside the gene matches: 2. From germline, CDR1 is WSHSY and CDR2 SAAADI. The CDR3 spans 14 residues. The CDR3 DNA is TGCGCCAGCAGTTTACAGGGGGCTAACTATGGCTACACCTTC. It yields the protein CASSLQGANYGYTF.

V usage is TRBV27 and J usage is TRBJ1-3; D might be TRBD1 (5 bases). The germline V gene has CDR1 MNHEY and CDR2 SMNVEV (reference sequence). V lost 6 bases to trimming and J lost 1 base, with 10 bases between them. The CDR3 spans 14 residues. The CDR3 coding sequence is TGTGCCAGCAGACCTCCAGGGTCTGGAAACACCATATATTTT. This sequence encodes CASRPPGSGNTIYF.

The rearrangement links TRBV2 to TRBJ2-7, with 8 bases that match TRBD1. There are 14 residues in the CDR3. With 4 bases clipped from V and 0 bases from J, the junction kept 2 bases outside the gene matches. Per the germline V gene, CDR1 is SNHLY and CDR2 is FYNNEI. The CDR3 spells CASSGDRTSYEQYF. In DNA form, the CDR3 reads TGTGCCAGCAGTGGGGACAGGACCTCCTACGAGCAGTACTTC.

This sequence joins TRBV29-1 and TRBJ1-1; no firm D call. The germline CDR1 and CDR2 sequences are SQVTM and ANQGSEA. Trimming pared 5 bases from V and 1 base from J, leaving 14 bases between. The CDR3 covers 14 residues. For the CDR3, the DNA is TGCAGCGTTTGTCTTACTTTGCGGAACACTGAAGCTTTCTTT. Its protein product is CSVCLTLRNTEAFF.